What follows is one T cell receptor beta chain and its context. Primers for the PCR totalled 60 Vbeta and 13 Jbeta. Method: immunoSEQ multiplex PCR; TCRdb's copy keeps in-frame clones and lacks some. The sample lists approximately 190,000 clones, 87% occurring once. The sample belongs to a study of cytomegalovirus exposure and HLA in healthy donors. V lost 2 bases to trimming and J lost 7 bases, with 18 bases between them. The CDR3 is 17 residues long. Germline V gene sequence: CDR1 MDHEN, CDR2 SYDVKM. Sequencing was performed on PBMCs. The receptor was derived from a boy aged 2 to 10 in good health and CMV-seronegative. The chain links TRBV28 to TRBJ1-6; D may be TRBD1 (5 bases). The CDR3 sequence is CASSLGAGLLGNSPLHF. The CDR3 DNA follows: TGTGCCAGCAGTTTAGGGGCCGGCCTCCTGGGGAATTCACCCCTCCACTTT.